Below are 10 T cell receptor beta chains sequenced from a single sample in a study of blood T cells in healthy people across ages. Next came a second PCR, run for roughly 6 to 11 cycles, which used a sample-barcoded 5' primer along with a J-beta primer mix. TCRdb re-analysed the 5' RACE reads in MiXCR, keeping a single row per CDR3 protein. The repertoire holds about 640,000 distinct CDR3 sequences, roughly 53% seen once, with more than 35% in the top ten. Sequencing was carried out using blood. All receptors come from a man between 60 and 75 years old in good health.

The chain employs TRBV20-1 and TRBJ2-1, with D possibly matching TRBD2 (5 bases). The CDR3 contains 14 residues. The V gene lost 0 bases and the J gene lost 5 bases, with 11 bases spanning the gap. Germline CDR1 and CDR2: DFQATT and SNEGSKA (reference sequence). Written as DNA, the CDR3 is TGCAGTGCTAGAGATCTCGGGGTGCACAATGAGCAGTTCTTC. Amino acid sequence: CSARDLGVHNEQFF.

The V call is TRBV4-1, the J call TRBJ2-3, with D unresolved. Germline V lookup: CDR1 MGHRA, CDR2 YSYEKL. Trimming pared 6 bases from V and 2 bases from J, leaving 15 bases between. This CDR3 has 15 residues. The CDR3, as DNA: TGCGCCAGCAGTCCAATGGGGTACGACACAGATACGCAGTATTTT. Encoded protein: CASSPMGYDTDTQYF.

The CDR3 here is CSVHNGQDHNEQFF. The CDR3 DNA is TGCAGCGTCCACAATGGACAGGACCACAATGAGCAGTTCTTC. V and J are TRBV29-1 and TRBJ2-1; TRBD1 matches at 7 bases. Germline V CDR1 and CDR2: SQVTM, ANQGSEA. The CDR3 extends over 14 amino acids. Germline trimming cut 6 bases from V and 5 bases from J; bases unmatched to any gene: 10.

The chain recombines TRBV6-4 with TRBJ1-5; a possible D gene is TRBD1 (5 bases). Germline assignment: CDR1 MRHNA and CDR2 SNTAGT. There are 14 residues in the CDR3. The V end was cut by 7 bases, the J end by 6 bases, with 16 bases between. CDR3 DNA: TGTGCCAGCAATCTAGGACACCTTGGTCAGCCCCAGCATTTT. This codes for CASNLGHLGQPQHF.

The chain couples TRBV12-3 or TRBV12-4 to TRBJ2-2, with D unresolved. The CDR3 is made up of 14 amino acids. Trimming stripped 6 bases from V and 5 bases from J, with 13 bases between. The CDR3 reads CASSRIMGTGELFF. The CDR3, as DNA: TGTGCCAGCAGCCGTATTATGGGAACCGGGGAGCTGTTTTTT.

The chain employs TRBV7-9 and TRBJ2-3; weak D call: TRBD2 (5 bases). In germline, CDR1 is SEHNR, CDR2 FQNEAQ (reference sequence). Trimming took off 4 bases at V and 6 bases at J, with 11 bases between the two ends. The CDR3 is 13 residues long. CDR3 sequence (DNA): TGTGCCAGCAGCTCCGGGGTTATGGATACGCAGTATTTT. Protein product: CASSSGVMDTQYF.

A word on this clonotype: At one end, the junction sequence differs from germline, possibly due to a read error. V is TRBV7-8 and J is TRBJ2-1; D is ambiguous. The germline gives CDR1 SGHVS, CDR2 FQNEAQ. The CDR3 sequence is 15 residues long. CDR3 amino acids: CTSSPGPSSYNEQFF. CDR3 bases: TGTACCAGCAGCCCCGGGCCGAGCTCCTACAATGAGCAGTTCTTC.

This clonotype was counted between two and nine times. The V gene is TRBV27, the J gene TRBJ2-5; 8 positions agree with TRBD1. This CDR3 has 16 amino acids. J was trimmed by 7 bases and V by 1 base; bases with no gene match: 11. The germline V gene encodes CDR1 MNHEY and CDR2 SMNVEV (reference sequence). The CDR3 nucleotides are TGTGCCAGCAGTTTATTACCAGGGGGCGCATTATTGACCCAGTACTTC. Translating gives CASSLLPGGALLTQYF.

The rearrangement links TRBV5-1 to TRBJ2-1, with TRBD2 identical over 10 bases. Germline assignment: CDR1 SGHRS and CDR2 YFSETQ. Losses at the gene ends were 5 bases for V and 8 bases for J; bases not matched to a gene: 7. This CDR3 has 14 amino acids. CDR3 nucleotides: TGCGCCAGCAGTAAACCTAGCGGGGGCGATGAGCAGTTCTTC. Encoded protein: CASSKPSGGDEQFF.

This chain links TRBV6-6 with TRBJ2-5; 8 bases match TRBD2. Unmatched junction bases numbered 9, after V lost 10 bases and J lost 2 bases. Germline V gives CDR1 MNHNY, CDR2 SVGAGI (reference sequence). This CDR3 has 14 amino acids. CDR3 DNA: TGTGCCACCTCCGAGCGGGGGAGTCAAGAGACCCAGTACTTC. It is translated as CATSERGSQETQYF.